The 6 T cell receptor beta chains below all came from one sample that was sequenced in a study of blood T cell repertoires in COVID-19. Clones were sequenced by immunoSEQ multiplex PCR, and TCRdb holds only the in-frame ones, with some missing. This table holds 35,000 to 50,000 clones, 82% found once. Sequenced input: peripheral blood. The receptors were gathered from a woman aged 55-70 years with acute or convalescent COVID-19.

CDR3 nucleotides: TGTGCCAGCAGTACAAACTCAGGGGGGGAGCAGTACTTC. It is translated as CASSTNSGGEQYF. The rearrangement links TRBV27 to TRBJ2-7; maybe TRBD1 (7 bases). Germline V CDR1 and CDR2: MNHEY, SMNVEV (reference sequence). The CDR3 is 13 amino acids. V dropped 5 bases and J dropped 7 bases, with 15 bases sitting between them.

The gene calls are TRBV11-3 and TRBJ2-2; the D gene is possibly TRBD1 (5 bases). CDR1 and CDR2 (germline): SGHNT, YENEEA. This CDR3 comprises 16 residues. Deletions cut 4 bases from V and 0 bases from J, with 12 bases between. In DNA, the CDR3 is TGTGCCAGCAGCTCTCCGACAGATACGAACACCGGGGAGCTGTTTTTT. This translates into CASSSPTDTNTGELFF. Supplemented by reference TRBV11-3 and TRBJ2-2, the full variable domain reads EAGVVQSPRYKIIEKKQPVAFWCNPISGHNTLYWYLQNLGQGPELLIRYENEEAVDDSQLPKDRFSAERLKGVDSTLKIQPAELGDSAVYLCASSSPTDTNTGELFFGEGSRLTVL.

J is TRBJ1-1 and V is TRBV18, with 7 bases matching TRBD1. CDR1 is KGHSH, CDR2 LQKENI, per germline. The length of the CDR3 is 15 residues. Trimming cost V 0 bases and J 0 bases; bases outside gene matches: 1. The CDR3 coding sequence is TGTGCCAGCTCACCACCCGGGACAGTGAACACTGAAGCTTTCTTT. It is translated as CASSPPGTVNTEAFF.

This chain joins TRBV5-1 and TRBJ1-5; no reliable D call. CDR3 length: 13 amino acids. V lost 1 base and J 4 bases, leaving 6 bases between the germline ends. Germline values: CDR1 SGHRS, CDR2 YFSETQ. The CDR3 here is CASSLIPNQPQHF. In DNA, the CDR3 is TGCGCCAGCAGCTTGATTCCGAATCAGCCCCAGCATTTT.

The chain combines TRBV29-1 with TRBJ1-1; D gene ambiguous. V lost 4 bases and J lost 6, with 9 bases in between. Germline loops: CDR1 SQVTM, CDR2 ANQGSEA. The CDR3 covers 11 residues. Here the CDR3 reads CSVVRGPEAFF. CDR3 sequence (DNA): TGCAGCGTTGTCAGAGGGCCTGAAGCTTTCTTT.

V is TRBV2 and J is TRBJ2-2; D is perhaps TRBD1 (5 bases). Between the trimmed V and J ends, which lost 3 bases and 1 base, there was a span of 12 bases. CDR3 length: 16 amino acids. CDR1 and CDR2 (germline): SNHLY, FYNNEI. The CDR3 here is CASSDRGNGNTGELFF. CDR3 sequence (DNA): TGTGCCAGCAGTGATAGGGGAAACGGGAACACCGGGGAGCTGTTTTTT.